A single sample gave rise to the 11 T cell receptor beta chains below, sequenced in a study of blood T cell repertoires in COVID-19. Assay: immunoSEQ multiplex PCR; the TCRdb copy retains only in-frame clones and omits some. The sample records around 84,000 clones, around 83% being singletons. The sequenced sample was peripheral blood. All receptors derive from an older man with active or convalescent COVID-19.

This clone was seen a single time. J is TRBJ2-1 and V is TRBV7-2; D is undetermined. Germline assignment: CDR1 SGHTA and CDR2 FQGNSA. V was shortened by 4 bases and J by 4 bases, with 8 bases between the two germline ends. The CDR3 contains 13 residues. The chain's CDR3 is CASSYEVYNEQFF. The CDR3 DNA reads TGTGCCAGCAGCTACGAGGTATACAATGAGCAGTTCTTC.

The chain employs TRBV19 and TRBJ1-3; D unclear. The CDR3 length is 16 residues. Trimming cost V 6 bases and J 0 bases, with 15 bases left between them. Germline CDR1 reads LNHDA; CDR2 reads SQIVND (reference sequence). The CDR3, as DNA: TGTGCCAGTAGCCGCGGGTATCATAGCTCTGGAAACACCATATATTTT. Translation: CASSRGYHSSGNTIYF.

The rearrangement links TRBV7-6 to TRBJ2-7; 8 bases fit TRBD2. V trimming: 5 bases; J trimming: 4 bases; junction bases outside the gene matches: 7. There are 14 residues in the CDR3. Germline CDR1 SGHVS, CDR2 FNYEAQ. CDR3 loop: CASSAGRGGYEQYF. The CDR3 coding sequence is TGTGCCAGCAGCGCTGGTCGGGGGGGTTACGAGCAGTACTTC.

The chain has TRBV29-1 and TRBJ1-1, with 7 bases that match TRBD1. The CDR3 runs to 13 residues. Unmatched junction bases numbered 4, after V lost 5 bases and J lost 1 base. Germline CDR1 reads SQVTM; CDR2 reads ANQGSEA. CDR3 region: CSVRQGRNTEAFF. CDR3 bases: TGCAGCGTTCGACAGGGACGGAACACTGAAGCTTTCTTT.

The gene calls are TRBV2 and TRBJ2-3; TRBD2 is a possible D gene (6 bases). The CDR3 is made up of 15 amino acids. V lost 1 base and J lost 0, with 8 bases in between. Germline V gene lookup returns CDR1 SNHLY and CDR2 FYNNEI. The CDR3 sequence: CASSEGLASTDTQYF. CDR3 DNA sequence: TGTGCCAGCAGTGAAGGGCTAGCGAGCACAGATACGCAGTATTTT.

The genes are TRBV28 and TRBJ2-7; 11 positions agree with TRBD2. From germline, CDR1 is MDHEN and CDR2 SYDVKM. V lost 5 bases, J lost 9 bases, and 12 bases stayed unmatched. The CDR3 spans 15 residues. For the CDR3, the DNA is TGTGCCAGCAGTCGGCCGGGACTAGCGGAGTCAGGGCAGTACTTC. It yields the protein CASSRPGLAESGQYF.

The rearrangement joins TRBV5-5 to TRBJ1-3; 7 bases match TRBD1. The CDR3 consists of 15 residues. Germline CDR1 and CDR2: SGHKS and YYEKEE (reference sequence). V dropped 4 bases and J dropped 2; count of bases not matched to a gene: 6. CDR3 protein: CASSHLTGTGNTIYF. CDR3 bases: TGTGCCAGCAGCCACCTGACAGGGACTGGAAACACCATATATTTT.

This clone was recorded only once. This chain joins TRBV6-5 and TRBJ2-5; 8 positions match TRBD1. Unmatched junction bases numbered 2, after V lost 6 bases and J lost 2 bases. Germline CDR1 reads MNHEY; CDR2 reads SVGAGI. There are 13 residues in the CDR3. This CDR3 reads CASRRTGQETQYF. CDR3 sequence (DNA): TGTGCCAGCAGACGGACAGGGCAAGAGACCCAGTACTTC.

The V and J genes are TRBV10-3 and TRBJ1-5; a possible D gene is TRBD1 (6 bases). Trimming pared 4 bases from V and 7 bases from J, leaving 14 bases between. Germline V CDR1 and CDR2: ENHRY, SYGVKD. The CDR3 contains 14 residues. The CDR3 nucleotides are TGTGCCATCAGTGCTGCGGCAGGGGCACAGCCCCAGCATTTT. This codes for CAISAAAGAQPQHF.

The chain carries TRBV11-2 and TRBJ2-5, with 8 bases aligning to TRBD2. CDR1 is SGHAT and CDR2 is FQNNGV in the germline V gene. This CDR3 comprises 16 residues. V gave up 4 bases and J gave up 1 base; unmatched junction bases: 8. DNA of the CDR3: TGTGCCAGCAGCTCGATCCGGGGGGGGTTCCAAGAGACCCAGTACTTC. Translation: CASSSIRGGFQETQYF.

The gene calls are TRBV3-1 (or the pseudogene TRBV3-2) and TRBJ1-5; 7 nucleotides match TRBD1. CDR3 length: 13 amino acids. Germline CDR1 reads LGHDT; CDR2 reads YNNKEL (reference sequence). The ends lost 4 bases at V and 8 bases at J; junction bases unmatched: 5. CDR3 sequence: CASSPQGDKPQHF. The CDR3 DNA is TGTGCCAGCAGCCCTCAGGGGGATAAGCCCCAGCATTTT.